This T cell receptor (beta chain) was sequenced in a study of blood T cell repertoires in COVID-19. Looking at the study overall: Sample material is recorded as cDNA or gDNA derived from T cells, B-cell-depleted T cells, or PBMCs.

Produced via immunoSEQ multiplex PCR; TCRdb's table is partial and in-frame only. The sample has around 290,000 clones, 86% seen once. This CDR3 region has 16 residues. Germline V lookup: CDR1 LGHDT, CDR2 YNNKEL (reference sequence). V was clipped by 0 bases and J by 3 bases, with 11 bases between them. The study drew participants aged 18 to 89 years from some 25 US areas. Participant-reported clinical history was the basis for cohort assignment. For recovered donors of Cohort 3, there were two negative PCRs, clearance, or symptom resolution. Material for sequencing was PBMCs or T cells enriched from blood (not recorded which). The chain links TRBV3-1 (or the pseudogene TRBV3-2) to TRBJ2-2, with D perhaps matching TRBD2 (6 bases). The clonotype originates from a woman aged 18-30 years who had recovered from COVID-19. This CDR3 reads CASSQDRDWDTGELFF. CDR3 sequence (DNA): TGTGCCAGCAGCCAAGACCGGGACTGGGACACCGGGGAGCTGTTTTTT.